These 29 T cell receptor beta chains were all obtained from the same sample, sequenced in a study of identical twins. MiXCR was run by TCRdb on the 5' RACE reads, yielding one entry per CDR3 protein. The table lists about 920,000 distinct CDR3 sequences, roughly an eighth of them singletons. The same specimen was also included in a second study, on yellow fever vaccine responses in identical twins.

Sequenced input: PBMCs. The receptors here all came from a young woman in good health.

A few counts support this clonotype. The chain links TRBV10-2 to TRBJ2-7, with D unclear. CDR3 length: 12 residues. Trimming left V 6 bases short and J 5 bases short, with 11 bases between. CDR1 and CDR2 from the germline V gene are WSHSY and SAAADI. CDR3 in amino acids: CASSHGPDEQYV. Here the CDR3 DNA reads TGCGCCAGCAGCCACGGACCGGACGAGCAGTACGTC.

This clonotype was observed a handful of times. This chain links TRBV6-1 with TRBJ2-7, with a tentative D call TRBD2 (7 bases). The CDR3 is 15 residues long. Trimming pared 6 bases from V and 3 bases from J, leaving 18 bases between. CDR1 is MNHNS, CDR2 SASEGT, per germline. The CDR3 DNA sequence: TGTGCCAGCAGACCCGCGGGGGCCGTTCTCTACGAGCAGTACTTC. It encodes CASRPAGAVLYEQYF.

The chain links TRBV14 to TRBJ1-1; D call uncertain. Trimming pared 1 base from V and 4 bases from J, leaving 13 bases between. Germline V gives CDR1 SGHDN, CDR2 FVKESK. There are 15 residues in the CDR3. The CDR3 sequence: CASSQARVWGTEAFF. The CDR3, as DNA: TGTGCCAGCAGCCAAGCTCGCGTGTGGGGCACTGAAGCTTTCTTT. The full variable domain, rest sourced from reference TRBV14 and TRBJ1-1, is EAGVTQFPSHSVIEKGQTVTLRCDPISGHDNLYWYRRVMGKEIKFLLHFVKESKQDESGMPNNRFLAERTGGTYSTLKVQPAELEDSGVYFCASSQARVWGTEAFFGQGTRLTVV.

The rearrangement uses TRBV3-1 and TRBJ2-7; 11 bases fit TRBD2. V dropped 5 bases and J dropped 6; count of bases not matched to a gene: 9. CDR3 length equals 15 residues. CDR1 and CDR2 (germline): LGHDT, YNNKEL (reference sequence). CDR3 protein: CASSLSTSGKIEQYF. CDR3 bases: TGTGCCAGCAGCTTATCGACTAGCGGGAAAATCGAGCAGTACTTC.

This clonotype was detected a few times. The chain recombines TRBV10-3 with TRBJ2-1, with D possibly matching TRBD2 (7 bases). V was cut by 6 bases and J by 8 bases, with 8 bases left in between. The CDR3 totals 11 residues. Germline CDR1 reads ENHRY; CDR2 reads SYGVKD. As DNA, the CDR3 is TGTGCCATCAGGGGGGGGCATGAGCAGTTCTTC. Translating gives CAIRGGHEQFF.

Ten or more counts support this clonotype. The chain employs TRBV12-3 or TRBV12-4 and TRBJ1-5; D remains ambiguous. With 7 bases removed from V and 1 base from J, the gap between germline ends came to 8 bases. This CDR3 has 13 amino acids. The CDR3 protein is CASTGQSNQPQHF. For the CDR3, the DNA is TGTGCCAGCACCGGGCAGAGCAATCAGCCCCAGCATTTT.

The chain has TRBV11-2 and TRBJ2-1; 10 nucleotides match TRBD2. Germline CDR1 and CDR2: SGHAT and FQNNGV. This CDR3 is 18 amino acids long. V was pared by 5 bases and J by 0 bases, with 10 bases of the junction left unmatched. CDR3 DNA: TGTGCCAGCAGCCCGCACATCTCTAGCGGGAGCTCCTACAATGAGCAGTTCTTC. Encoded protein: CASSPHISSGSSYNEQFF.

This chain connects TRBV5-1 to TRBJ2-3, with 7 bases lining up with TRBD1. The J segment lost 6 bases and the V segment lost 0 bases, leaving 7 bases of the junction unmatched. Germline V gene data show CDR1 as SGHRS and CDR2 as YFSETQ. CDR3 length equals 15 residues. CDR3 in DNA: TGCGCCAGCAGCTTGGATACAGGGGCGAGGGATACGCAGTATTTT. Protein product: CASSLDTGARDTQYF.

This clonotype was seen many times. The chain recombines TRBV12-3 or TRBV12-4 with TRBJ1-2; 7 nucleotides align to TRBD1. The CDR3 is made up of 14 amino acids. Trimming removed 6 bases from V and 4 bases from J; junction bases left unmatched: 8. CDR3 in amino acids: CASRKGASAYGYTF. The CDR3 nucleotides are TGTGCCAGCAGAAAGGGGGCTAGTGCCTATGGCTACACCTTC.

In this sample, this clonotype turned up a few times. The chain combines TRBV2 with TRBJ1-2; D is undetermined. CDR1 is SNHLY and CDR2 is FYNNEI in the germline V gene. Deletions cut 2 bases from V and 7 bases from J, with 11 bases between. This CDR3 comprises 13 residues. CDR3 residues: CASSESLVSGYTF. In nucleotides, the CDR3 is TGTGCCAGCAGTGAATCGCTTGTTAGTGGCTACACCTTC.

This chain uses TRBV4-1 with TRBJ2-2, with 9 nucleotides matching TRBD2. Germline values: CDR1 MGHRA, CDR2 YSYEKL. This CDR3 comprises 17 residues. Unmatched junction bases numbered 7, after V lost 0 bases and J lost 5 bases. CDR3 sequence: CASSQDGGSGRTGELFF. DNA for the CDR3: TGCGCCAGCAGCCAAGATGGGGGTAGCGGGAGAACCGGGGAGCTGTTTTTT.

The chain recombines TRBV20-1 with TRBJ1-2; tentatively, D is TRBD1 (6 bases). This CDR3 has 13 amino acids. CDR1 and CDR2 (germline): DFQATT, SNEGSKA (reference sequence). Deletions cut 1 base from V and 8 bases from J, with 14 bases between. CDR3 coding DNA: TGCAGTGCTAGAGGTCCCCAGGGGACGGGCTACACCTTC. Translation: CSARGPQGTGYTF.

The table lists this clonotype with many counts. V and J are TRBV5-1 and TRBJ2-3; 13 nucleotides agree with TRBD2. The CDR3 runs 18 residues. V was pared by 7 bases and J by 2 bases, with 13 bases of the junction left unmatched. Germline CDR1 and CDR2: SGHRS and YFSETQ. CDR3 DNA sequence: TGCGCCAGCTGCCGACTAGCGGGAGGAAGAACGGTCACAGATACGCAGTATTTT. This translates into CASCRLAGGRTVTDTQYF.

This clonotype was picked up a small number of times. This sequence joins TRBV5-1 and TRBJ1-1; TRBD1 aligns across 7 bases. Trimming took 4 bases from V and 4 from J; bases not matched to a gene: 10. The CDR3 is 15 residues long. The germline V gene has CDR1 SGHRS and CDR2 YFSETQ. In nucleotides, the CDR3 is TGCGCCAGCAGCCCGGTCACAGGGGATAGCACTGAAGCTTTCTTT. Translation gives CASSPVTGDSTEAFF.

This clonotype was recorded at least ten times. V and J are TRBV28 and TRBJ2-1; D not resolved. CDR1 and CDR2 from the germline V gene are MDHEN and SYDVKM. V lost 7 bases, J lost 7 bases, and 17 bases lay in between. The CDR3 covers 14 residues. For the CDR3, the DNA is TGTGCCAGCACCAGTACACCCTCCGAAAATGAGCAGTTCTTC. The encoded protein is CASTSTPSENEQFF. Together with reference TRBV28 and TRBJ2-1, the CDR3 gives the full variable domain: DVKVTQSSRYLVKRTGEKVFLECVQDMDHENMFWYRQDPGLGLRLIYFSYDVKMKEKGDIPEGYSVSREKKERFSLILESASTNQTSMYLCASTSTPSENEQFFGPGTRLTVL.

This clonotype was picked up a small number of times. The chain is built from TRBV12-3 or TRBV12-4 and TRBJ2-7; D is uncertain. The germline V and J ends were trimmed by 5 bases and 5 bases, with 16 bases remaining between them. This CDR3 has 14 amino acids. The CDR3 DNA reads TGTGCCAGCAGTCTGGGGTTAGAGCGAGACGAGCAGTACGTC. It is translated as CASSLGLERDEQYV.

The DNA of the CDR3 is TGCAGTGCTAGGGTTACTAGCGGGACCTACAATGAGCAGTTCTTC. This encodes CSARVTSGTYNEQFF. The genes are TRBV20-1 and TRBJ2-1, with 10 positions matching TRBD2. Trimming at V came to 3 bases and at J to 2 bases, leaving 4 bases not matched to a gene. The CDR3 contains 15 residues. Germline V gene data show CDR1 as DFQATT and CDR2 as SNEGSKA (reference sequence).

This chain links TRBV20-1 with TRBJ2-7; possibly TRBD1 for D (6 bases). The CDR3 sequence is 12 residues long. Trimming pared 2 bases from V and 5 bases from J, leaving 10 bases between. Looked up from germline, CDR1 is DFQATT and CDR2 is SNEGSKA (reference sequence). As DNA, the CDR3 is TGCAGTGCTAGAAACAGGGTGGACGAGCAGTACGTC. Encoded protein: CSARNRVDEQYV.

This clonotype has just a few counts. The chain has TRBV12-3 or TRBV12-4 and TRBJ2-5, with TRBD1 as a possible D gene (5 bases). This CDR3 comprises 13 residues. The V end lost 3 bases, the J end lost 4 bases, and 9 bases lay between the germline ends. The CDR3 nucleotides are TGTGCCAGCAGTTTTAGCAGGGTAGAGACCCAGTACTTC. Its translation: CASSFSRVETQYF.

Worth noting for this clonotype: The junction and the germline gene differ at one end; a read error may be behind it. CDR3 nucleotides: TGTGCCAGCAGCTTGACCCAGGGGATGAACACTGAAGCTTCCTTT. It yields the protein CASSLTQGMNTEASF. The chain combines TRBV5-5 with TRBJ1-1; D perhaps matches TRBD1 (6 bases). CDR3 length: 15 amino acids. CDR1 is SGHKS, CDR2 YYEKEE, per germline (reference sequence).

In this sample, this clonotype turned up a few times. This chain's CDR3 is CASSILGGNEQFF. CDR3 bases: TGTGCCAGTAGTATTTTAGGAGGTAATGAGCAGTTCTTC. This chain links TRBV19 with TRBJ2-1, with a weak D call TRBD2 (5 bases). The CDR3 is 13 amino acids. The V gene's germline CDR1 is LNHDA and CDR2 SQIVND (reference sequence). Between the trimmed V and J ends, which lost 3 bases and 7 bases, there was a span of 10 bases.

This clonotype was found many times. The chain combines TRBV5-1 with TRBJ2-3, with D hard to call. CDR1 is SGHRS, CDR2 YFSETQ, per germline. The CDR3 extends over 14 amino acids. Trimming shortened V by 1 base and J by 6 bases, and 12 bases separated the two germline ends. The CDR3 nucleotides are TGCGCCAGCAGCTTGTATTCCTCCTTGGATACGCAGTATTTT. This encodes CASSLYSSLDTQYF.

The chain uses TRBV12-3 or TRBV12-4 and TRBJ1-2; no firm D call. The CDR3 runs to 13 residues. Trimming took off 7 bases at V and 7 bases at J, with 16 bases between the two ends. CDR3 nucleotides: TGTGCCAGCACCCCTGGCCAGGCGGGTGGCTACACCTTC. This encodes CASTPGQAGGYTF.

This clonotype was counted many times. The gene calls are TRBV10-3 and TRBJ1-1; 7 bases agree with TRBD1. CDR3 size: 14 residues. V trimming: 6 bases; J trimming: 10 bases; junction bases outside the gene matches: 14. Germline V gives CDR1 ENHRY, CDR2 SYGVKD. The CDR3 DNA sequence: TGTGCCATCAGAGGACGGGAGGAGGGGGCAAGAGCTTTCTTT. This gives the protein CAIRGREEGARAFF.

This chain's CDR3 is CASSISIYQETQYF. DNA for the CDR3: TGTGCCAGTAGTATATCGATATACCAAGAGACCCAGTACTTC. This sequence joins TRBV19 and TRBJ2-5, with D unclear. Trimming took 2 bases from V and 0 from J, leaving 7 bases between them. Germline CDR1 is LNHDA and CDR2 is SQIVND (reference sequence). The length of the CDR3 is 14 residues.

The rearrangement joins TRBV24-1 to TRBJ2-1; D is perhaps TRBD2 (6 bases). CDR1 is KGHDR and CDR2 is SFDVKD in the germline V gene. The CDR3 sequence is 14 residues long. Deletions cut 1 base from V and 7 bases from J, with 10 bases between. CDR3 sequence reads: CATSDFGGRNEQFF. The CDR3 DNA follows: TGTGCCACCAGTGATTTCGGGGGACGGAATGAGCAGTTCTTC.

This clonotype occurred a few times. The genes are TRBV7-2 and TRBJ1-4; D not certain. The CDR3 is 13 residues long. Deletions cut 5 bases from V and 7 bases from J, with 11 bases between. Per the germline V gene, CDR1 is SGHTA and CDR2 is FQGNSA. CDR3 nucleotide sequence: TGTGCCAGCAGCCCCTTTGCGGGTGAAAAACTGTTTTTT. Its protein is CASSPFAGEKLFF.

This clonotype appeared a few times. The chain carries TRBV5-6 and TRBJ2-7; possibly TRBD2 for D (5 bases). Germline V lookup: CDR1 SGHDT, CDR2 YYEEEE. V shed 2 bases and J shed 3 bases, with 12 bases lying between them. The CDR3 consists of 14 residues. The CDR3 bases are TGTGCCAGCAGCTTCCGGACTCCCCTCTACGAGCAGTACGTC. Its translation: CASSFRTPLYEQYV.

This clonotype was seen at least ten times. The rearrangement joins TRBV12-3 or TRBV12-4 to TRBJ2-2; D call uncertain. Trimming stripped 7 bases from V and 0 bases from J, with 3 bases between. This CDR3 has 12 residues. The CDR3 region is CASTPNTGELFF. CDR3 nucleotide sequence: TGTGCCAGCACGCCGAACACCGGGGAGCTGTTTTTT.